A selection of T cell receptor beta chains follows, all from one sample in a study of blood T cell repertoires in COVID-19. The assay was immunoSEQ multiplex PCR, and TCRdb's table has in-frame clones only and misses some. The sample gives fewer than 250,000 clones, 84% of which show up once; around 4% is in the top ten. The sample was peripheral blood. The receptor set was obtained from a man over 45 with acute or convalescent COVID-19. CDR3s include the opening cysteine and the closing phenylalanine or tryptophan. A D gene is named only where the DNA matches it firmly. Clone size is shown for a subset of rows, as once, few, many or a class of expanded clone.

D,V,J,size,DNA,CDR3
NA,TRBV29-1,TRBJ2-1,once,TGCAGCGTTAGGAGGGACAGCGACGTCAATGAGCAGTTCTTC,CSVRRDSDVNEQFF
TRBD1,TRBV7-9,TRBJ1-5,few,TGTGCCAGCACCGGGACAGACAATCAGCCCCAGCATTTT,CASTGTDNQPQHF
NA,TRBV7-8,TRBJ1-2,NA,TGTGCCAGCAGCTTGAATGTGGCCACCTATGGCTACACCTTC,CASSLNVATYGYTF
TRBD1,TRBV25-1,TRBJ2-1,NA,TGTGCCAGCAGTTTGGACAGGGAGATATACAATGAGCAGTTCTTC,CASSLDREIYNEQFF
TRBD1,TRBV30,TRBJ1-5,NA,TGTGCCTGGAGTATCAGGGGGCGTCAGCCCCAGCATTTT,CAWSIRGRQPQHF
TRBD2,TRBV19,TRBJ2-3,NA,TGTGCCAGTAGTAACGTAGCGGGTAGCACAGATACGCAGTATTTT,CASSNVAGSTDTQYF
NA,TRBV10-3,TRBJ2-2,few,TGTGCCATCAGTCCCAGGGGCGGTAACACCGGGGAGCTGTTTTTT,CAISPRGGNTGELFF
TRBD2,TRBV3-1/TRBV3-2,TRBJ2-1,NA,TGTGCCAGCAGCCAACTCACTAGCGGGGAGCAGTTCTTC,CASSQLTSGEQFF
NA,TRBV5-4,TRBJ2-7,once,TGTGCCAGCAGCTTGGAGGGGTACGAGCAGTACTTC,CASSLEGYEQYF
TRBD2,TRBV10-3,TRBJ2-1,NA,TGTGCCATCAGTGAGTCTAATAGCGGGAGCTGGCAGTTCTTC,CAISESNSGSWQFF
NA,TRBV12-3/TRBV12-4,TRBJ1-4,NA,TGTGCCAGCAGTTCTACCGGGAATGAAAAACTGTTTTTT,CASSSTGNEKLFF
TRBD2,TRBV7-8,TRBJ2-7,NA,TGTGCCAGCAGCTTTCTGCCGACTAGCGGGAGCATAGAATACGAGCAGTACTTC,CASSFLPTSGSIEYEQYF
NA,TRBV4-1,TRBJ1-1,NA,TGCGCCAGCAGCCTACAGGTCAACACTGAAGCTTTCTTT,CASSLQVNTEAFF
TRBD1,TRBV6-5,TRBJ1-1,many,TGTGCCAGCGGTACAGGGGCCCACACTGAAGCTTTCTTT,CASGTGAHTEAFF
NA,TRBV2,TRBJ2-2,NA,TGTGCCAGCAGTGACCACCGAGTCTTGGGGGCTGTTACCGGGGAGCTGTTTTTT,CASSDHRVLGAVTGELFF
TRBD2,TRBV5-4,TRBJ2-5,few,TGTGCCAGCAGCAGACCACTAGCGGGAGAGGGGGGAGAGACCCAGTACTTC,CASSRPLAGEGGETQYF
NA,TRBV5-6,TRBJ1-2,NA,TGTGCCAGCAGCTTGTCCCAGGGAGGCTATGGCTACACCTTC,CASSLSQGGYGYTF
NA,TRBV11-3,TRBJ2-7,NA,TGTGCCAGCAGCGCCCGGACTACCCACGAGCAGTACTTC,CASSARTTHEQYF
NA,TRBV24-1,TRBJ1-2,NA,TGTGCCACCAGTGATTTCCAGGGTACCTACACCTTC,CATSDFQGTYTF
NA,TRBV24-1,TRBJ2-3,NA,TGTGCCACCAGTCCGACAGAAAAACCCACAGATACGCAGTATTTT,CATSPTEKPTDTQYF
NA,TRBV18,TRBJ1-1,NA,TGTGCCAGCTCACCACCGGACGGGGGATCTGAAGCTTTCTTT,CASSPPDGGSEAFF
NA,TRBV4-1,TRBJ1-1,NA,TGCGCCAGCAGCCAAGACAGGGGAGGGGAAGCTTTCTTT,CASSQDRGGEAFF
TRBD1,TRBV12-3/TRBV12-4,TRBJ2-3,once,TGTGCCAGCAGGCAAAACAGGGGAGATACGCAGTATTTT,CASRQNRGDTQYF
TRBD1,TRBV28,TRBJ1-6,few,TGTGCCAGCAGCACCGCCGGGACAGGGGGACCACCCCTCCACTTT,CASSTAGTGGPPLHF
TRBD1,TRBV27,TRBJ1-1,NA,TGTGCCAGCAGTTTATACGGGACAGGAACTGAAGCTTTCTTT,CASSLYGTGTEAFF
NA,TRBV6-5,TRBJ1-1,NA,TGTGCCAGCAGTTTCTTCGTGAACACTGAAGCTTTCTTT,CASSFFVNTEAFF
NA,TRBV10-3,TRBJ1-1,NA,TGTGCCATCATTGCGACAGAGAACACTGAAGCTTTCTTT,CAIIATENTEAFF
NA,TRBV7-9,TRBJ2-1,NA,TGTGCCAGCAGGCATTACAGGGATTGGGATGAGCAGTTCTTC,CASRHYRDWDEQFF
NA,TRBV12-5,TRBJ1-1,once,TGTGCTAGTGGTTTAGGGAGGGCGGTCACTGAAGCTTTCTTT,CASGLGRAVTEAFF
NA,TRBV24-1,TRBJ2-5,NA,TGTGCCACCAGTGATCACAGTTCAGCTCAAGAGACCCAGTACTTC,CATSDHSSAQETQYF
NA,TRBV3-1/TRBV3-2,TRBJ1-2,NA,TGTGCCAGCAGCCGAGCCCGGGATACCTCCTATGGCTACACCTTC,CASSRARDTSYGYTF
NA,TRBV28,TRBJ1-5,NA,TGTGCCAGCAGTCCTTGGCAGGGGAGCAATCAGCCCCAGCATTTT,CASSPWQGSNQPQHF
NA,TRBV4-1,TRBJ2-1,NA,TGCGCCAGCAGCCAAGATCCAGGAGGGCACGGCAATGAGCAGTTCTTC,CASSQDPGGHGNEQFF
NA,TRBV11-1,TRBJ2-6,NA,TGTGCCAGCAGCTTAGCCGGCAGGAAATATTCTGGGGCCAACGTCCTGACTTTC,CASSLAGRKYSGANVLTF
NA,TRBV6-2/TRBV6-3,TRBJ2-7,NA,TGTGCCAGCAGCAGTACAGTTATCAGCTCCTACGAGCAGTACTTC,CASSSTVISSYEQYF
TRBD1,TRBV28,TRBJ2-7,NA,TGTGCCAGCAGCCGGGGGGACAGGGGGTCCTACGAGCAGTACTTC,CASSRGDRGSYEQYF
TRBD1,TRBV18,TRBJ1-3,NA,TGTGCCAGCTCACCGGGACAGGGCTCCACTGGAAACACCATATATTTT,CASSPGQGSTGNTIYF
NA,TRBV30,TRBJ1-2,NA,TGTGCCTGGAGTCGGGTCCCCTATGGCTACACCTTC,CAWSRVPYGYTF
TRBD2,TRBV5-1,TRBJ2-1,NA,TGCGCCAGCAGCTTGCCGAGCGGGAACAATGAGCAGTTCTTC,CASSLPSGNNEQFF
NA,TRBV19,TRBJ1-3,once,TGTGCCAGTAGTCTCTGGGCTGCCGGCTCTGGAAACACCATATATTTT,CASSLWAAGSGNTIYF
NA,TRBV5-4,TRBJ1-6,NA,TGTGCCAGCAGCTTGGCCTCACAGGGTGATAATTCACCCCTCCACTTT,CASSLASQGDNSPLHF
NA,TRBV7-6,TRBJ2-1,few,TGTGCCAGCAGCTTGAGCGCTGGTGAGCAGTTCTTC,CASSLSAGEQFF
NA,TRBV13,TRBJ2-1,once,TGTGCCAGCAGCTTAGTGCGGGTGTCCTACAATGAGCAGTTCTTC,CASSLVRVSYNEQFF
NA,TRBV7-9,TRBJ2-5,NA,TGTGCCAGCAGCTCCCAGGCGGAGACCCAGTACTTC,CASSSQAETQYF
TRBD1,TRBV2,TRBJ2-3,NA,TGTGCCAGCAGCCCAGCCGAGCAGGGGGCCGCAGATACGCAGTATTTT,CASSPAEQGAADTQYF
NA,TRBV25-1,TRBJ1-5,NA,TGTGCCAGCAGTGACAGGGCTGATCAGCCCCAGCATTTT,CASSDRADQPQHF
TRBD1,TRBV6-2/TRBV6-3,TRBJ1-2,NA,TGTGCCAGCAGTTTTGGGACAGGTTATGGCTACACCTTC,CASSFGTGYGYTF
TRBD1,TRBV5-5,TRBJ2-7,once,TGTGCCAGCAGAAAAACAGGGGTCGAGCAGTACTTC,CASRKTGVEQYF